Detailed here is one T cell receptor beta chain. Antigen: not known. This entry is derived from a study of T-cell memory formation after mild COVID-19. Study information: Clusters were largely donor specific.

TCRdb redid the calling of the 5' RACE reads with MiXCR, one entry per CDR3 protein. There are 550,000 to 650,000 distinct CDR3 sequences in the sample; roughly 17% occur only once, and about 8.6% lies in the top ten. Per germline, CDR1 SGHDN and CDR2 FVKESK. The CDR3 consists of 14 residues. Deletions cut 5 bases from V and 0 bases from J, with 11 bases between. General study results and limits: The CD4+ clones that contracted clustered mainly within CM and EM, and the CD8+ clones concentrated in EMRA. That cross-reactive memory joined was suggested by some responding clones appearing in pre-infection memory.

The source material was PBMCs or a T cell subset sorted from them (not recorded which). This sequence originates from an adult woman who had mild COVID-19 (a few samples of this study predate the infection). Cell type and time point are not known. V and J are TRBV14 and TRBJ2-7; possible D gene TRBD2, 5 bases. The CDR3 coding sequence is TGTGCCAGCAGCGGACTGACGGCCTCCTACGAGCAGTACTTC. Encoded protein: CASSGLTASYEQYF.